This T cell receptor (beta chain) emerged from a study of technical replicates of blood from several donors. Produced via immunoSEQ multiplex PCR; TCRdb's table is partial and in-frame only. The sample shows tens of thousands of clones, about 92% of them seen only once. The CDR3 covers 14 residues. Trimming took off 2 bases at V and 5 bases at J, with 10 bases between the two ends. The germline gives CDR1 SGHDT, CDR2 YYEEEE. The J gene is TRBJ2-2, the V gene TRBV5-6; TRBD2 is a possible D gene (6 bases). Sequencing was done on a sample of T cells isolated from PBMCs. The clonotype comes from a human donor in good health. The CDR3 sequence is CASSFGSLTGELFF. The CDR3, as DNA: TGTGCCAGCAGCTTCGGGAGTTTGACCGGGGAGCTGTTTTTT.